These 28 T cell receptor beta chains were sequenced from one sample in a study of control samples from healthy donors and cancer patients. Produced via immunoSEQ multiplex PCR; TCRdb's table is partial and in-frame only. Of about 140,000 clones listed, 90% to 95% are singletons. Specimen: blood. These receptors all come from a middle-aged man in good health.

The genes are TRBV2 and TRBJ2-3; TRBD2 matches 10 bases. Looked up from germline, CDR1 is SNHLY and CDR2 is FYNNEI. The CDR3 runs 17 residues. Trimming cost V 2 bases and J 6 bases; bases outside gene matches: 11. CDR3 bases: TGTGCCAGCAGTGAAATTACTAGCGGGACCAGTCCGGATACGCAGTATTTT. Translating gives CASSEITSGTSPDTQYF.

The rearrangement uses TRBV28 and TRBJ1-2, with a weak D call TRBD1 (5 bases). V was pared by 2 bases and J by 8 bases, with 15 bases between. The CDR3 is 14 residues long. Germline V gives CDR1 MDHEN, CDR2 SYDVKM. The CDR3 DNA reads as TGTGCCAGCAGTTTAAATCGCGGGGCTAAGGGCTACACCTTC. Protein: CASSLNRGAKGYTF.

This chain links TRBV2 with TRBJ2-1; 8 positions agree with TRBD2. V shed 2 bases and J 7 bases; nucleotides not matched to a gene: 10. This CDR3 region has 16 residues. CDR1 and CDR2 from the germline V gene are SNHLY and FYNNEI. This CDR3 reads CASSESVVAGLNEQFF. The CDR3 nucleotides are TGTGCCAGCAGTGAAAGTGTGGTAGCGGGACTTAATGAGCAGTTCTTC.

The chain joins TRBV4-2 to TRBJ1-4; D uncertain. Germline loops: CDR1 LGHNA, CDR2 YNFKEQ. This CDR3 is 15 amino acids long. V lost 1 base, J lost 4 bases, and 10 bases lay in between. As DNA, the CDR3 is TGTGCCAGCAGCCAAGCTGCAGGCGATAATGAAAAACTGTTTTTT. Amino acid sequence: CASSQAAGDNEKLFF.

V is TRBV29-1 and J is TRBJ2-2; the D is unclear. The CDR3 contains 13 residues. The germline V gene encodes CDR1 SQVTM and CDR2 ANQGSEA. The germline V and J ends were trimmed by 3 bases and 1 base, with 6 bases remaining between them. The CDR3: CSVERQNTGELFF. DNA of the CDR3: TGCAGCGTTGAGCGTCAGAACACCGGGGAGCTGTTTTTT.

V usage is TRBV7-9 and J usage is TRBJ2-1; 7 bases line up with TRBD1. Germline CDR1 SEHNR, CDR2 FQNEAQ (reference sequence). The CDR3 has 15 residues. V trimming: 5 bases; J trimming: 2 bases; junction bases outside the gene matches: 6. CDR3 sequence: CASSPRDRPYNEQFF. The CDR3 DNA reads TGTGCCAGCAGCCCTAGGGACAGACCCTACAATGAGCAGTTCTTC.

This clone was found a few times. The chain recombines TRBV27 with TRBJ2-7; 7 positions match TRBD1. CDR1 and CDR2 from the germline V gene are MNHEY and SMNVEV (reference sequence). Trimming at V came to 7 bases and at J to 3 bases, leaving 12 bases not matched to a gene. This CDR3 region has 15 residues. The CDR3 DNA reads TGTGCCAGCACCCTTCGACAGGGTAGATTCTACGAGCAGTACTTC. The encoded protein is CASTLRQGRFYEQYF.

The J gene is TRBJ1-5, the V gene TRBV6-6, with TRBD1 as a possible D gene (5 bases). Germline V gene lookup returns CDR1 MNHNY and CDR2 SVGAGI (reference sequence). The CDR3 is 14 residues long. Trimming left V 4 bases short and J 1 base short, with 8 bases between. CDR3 in DNA: TGTGCCAGCAGTTCACAGGAAAGCAATCAGCCCCAGCATTTT. Its protein product is CASSSQESNQPQHF.

This rearrangement joins TRBV7-9 to TRBJ1-1; D not resolved. The CDR3 runs 11 residues. Deletions cut 5 bases from V and 11 bases from J, with 12 bases between. Germline CDR1 and CDR2: SEHNR and FQNEAQ (reference sequence). Here the CDR3 reads CASSPLKGAFF. The CDR3 bases are TGTGCCAGCAGCCCTTTAAAAGGGGCTTTCTTT.

The chain links TRBV3-1 (or the pseudogene TRBV3-2) to TRBJ1-5; D gene uncertain. The CDR3 totals 15 residues. The V and J ends lost 0 bases and 9 bases respectively, with 15 bases between them. CDR1 is LGHDT, CDR2 YNNKEL, per germline (reference sequence). The CDR3 loop reads CASSQDRASERPQHF. The CDR3 DNA sequence: TGTGCCAGCAGCCAAGATCGGGCCAGTGAAAGGCCCCAGCATTTT.

The chain uses TRBV5-6 and TRBJ2-3; the match to TRBD2 covers 9 bases. The CDR3 totals 16 residues. J gave up 1 base and V 4 bases, and 7 bases lay outside the gene matches. Germline V CDR1 and CDR2: SGHDT, YYEEEE. The CDR3 DNA is TGTGCCAGCAGCCCGGCTAGCGGGACTCGCACAGATACGCAGTATTTT. This translates into CASSPASGTRTDTQYF.

V gene TRBV5-1 combines with J gene TRBJ1-2; D unclear. The CDR3 is 12 amino acids. Germline V gene data show CDR1 as SGHRS and CDR2 as YFSETQ. V was trimmed by 3 bases and J by 8 bases, leaving 11 bases between them. In nucleotides, the CDR3 is TGCGCCAGCAGCTCCGCCGGTGGCGGCTACACCTTC. Translating it yields CASSSAGGGYTF.

The rearrangement uses TRBV28 and TRBJ1-5; 7 bases line up with TRBD1. V shed 5 bases and J 0 bases; nucleotides not matched to a gene: 4. Per the germline V gene, CDR1 is MDHEN and CDR2 is SYDVKM. CDR3 length equals 15 residues. The CDR3 region is CASSLTGDSNQPQHF. CDR3 bases: TGTGCCAGCAGTCTTACAGGGGATAGCAATCAGCCCCAGCATTTT.

The V and J genes are TRBV29-1 and TRBJ2-5, with D uncertain. V lost 5 bases, J lost 1 base, and 5 bases lay in between. From germline, CDR1 is SQVTM and CDR2 ANQGSEA. The CDR3 covers 11 residues. The CDR3 DNA reads as TGCAGCGTTTTCCCCCAAGAGACCCAGTACTTC. Translating it yields CSVFPQETQYF.

This chain connects TRBV18 to TRBJ1-1; D remains unclear. Germline-derived CDR1 and CDR2 are KGHSH and LQKENI. The length of the CDR3 is 12 residues. With 4 bases removed from V and 7 bases from J, the gap between germline ends came to 10 bases. The CDR3 region is CASSRTRNEAFF. The CDR3 DNA reads TGTGCCAGCTCACGGACCAGGAATGAAGCTTTCTTT.

The chain employs TRBV29-1 and TRBJ2-1, with TRBD2 matching over 9 bases. Germline V gives CDR1 SQVTM, CDR2 ANQGSEA. V lost 0 bases to trimming and J lost 9 bases; unmatched junction nucleotides: 12. The CDR3 totals 16 residues. The CDR3 DNA reads as TGCAGCGTTGAAGATCCCATATGGCGGGAGGGCCTTGAGCAGTTCTTC. The encoded protein is CSVEDPIWREGLEQFF.

J is TRBJ2-7 and V is TRBV5-6; no reliable D call. Germline CDR1 SGHDT, CDR2 YYEEEE. The CDR3 has 14 residues. V lost 1 base, J lost 5 bases, and 13 bases lay in between. The chain's CDR3 is CASSLYSHENEQYF. The CDR3 nucleotides read TGTGCCAGCAGCTTGTACAGCCATGAGAACGAGCAGTACTTC.

The V call is TRBV28, the J call TRBJ2-7, with TRBD1 identical over 7 bases. The J segment lost 1 base and the V segment lost 3 bases, leaving 9 bases of the junction unmatched. The CDR3 contains 16 residues. Germline V lookup: CDR1 MDHEN, CDR2 SYDVKM. In DNA, the CDR3 is TGTGCCAGCAGTTTCCCCGGGACAGCCCTATCCTACGAGCAGTACTTC. Its protein is CASSFPGTALSYEQYF.

Sample share makes this clone medium-sized. The chain couples TRBV10-1 to TRBJ1-6; D ambiguous. There are 15 residues in the CDR3. CDR1 and CDR2 from the germline V gene are WNHNN and SYGVQD (reference sequence). V was shortened by 1 base and J by 7 bases, with 11 bases between the two germline ends. The CDR3 DNA reads TGCGCCAGCAGTGAGTTTATCGGCAAAAATTCACCCCTCCACTTT. It encodes CASSEFIGKNSPLHF.

The chain uses TRBV5-6 and TRBJ1-5; TRBD1 is a possible D gene (5 bases). Germline-derived CDR1 and CDR2 are SGHDT and YYEEEE. The CDR3 extends over 14 amino acids. V was clipped by 7 bases and J by 1 base, with 12 bases between them. CDR3 loop: CASGVWGSNQPQHF. DNA for the CDR3: TGTGCCAGCGGAGTTTGGGGGAGCAATCAGCCCCAGCATTTT.

The V and J genes are TRBV2 and TRBJ1-2; D is undetermined. V lost 2 bases, J lost 8 bases, and 15 bases lay in between. The CDR3 sequence is 14 residues long. Germline loops: CDR1 SNHLY, CDR2 FYNNEI. The CDR3 protein is CASSENRGSPGYTF. Here the CDR3 DNA reads TGTGCCAGCAGTGAAAATCGAGGGTCGCCAGGCTACACCTTC.

The V call is TRBV20-1, the J call TRBJ2-3; no firm D call. CDR3 length equals 11 residues. Trimming left V 5 bases short and J 5 bases short, with 8 bases between. Germline V gene sequence: CDR1 DFQATT, CDR2 SNEGSKA (reference sequence). Here the CDR3 reads CSAGPKDTQYF. The CDR3 DNA reads TGCAGTGCTGGACCAAAAGATACGCAGTATTTT.

This chain uses TRBV7-2 with TRBJ1-1; D gene unclear. Germline CDR1 and CDR2: SGHTA and FQGNSA. This CDR3 has 15 amino acids. Trimming removed 4 bases from V and 4 bases from J, with 16 bases in between. As DNA, the CDR3 is TGTGCCAGCAGCTCCGATGGGGTTGGCACCACTGAAGCTTTCTTT. It codes for CASSSDGVGTTEAFF.

The CDR3 region has the DNA TGTGCCGGGGGGGGTAGGGGGCGTGAGACCCAGTACTTC. Translating gives CAGGGRGRETQYF. V usage is TRBV6-5 and J usage is TRBJ2-5; either TRBD1 or TRBD2 may fit D (7 bases each). V shed 11 bases and J shed 5 bases, with 18 bases lying between them. Germline V gene lookup returns CDR1 MNHEY and CDR2 SVGAGI. The CDR3 covers 13 residues.

Turning to this clone: Other DNA sequences of this sample code for an identical CDR3. The rearrangement links TRBV9 to TRBJ2-3, with 8 bases matching TRBD2. CDR3 length: 14 residues. Per germline, CDR1 SGDLS and CDR2 YYNGEE. Germline trimming cut 0 bases from V and 5 bases from J; bases unmatched to any gene: 2. For the CDR3, the DNA is TGTGCCAGCAGCGTAGCGGGAGGGGGAGATACGCAGTATTTT. This codes for CASSVAGGGDTQYF. Full variable domain (missing parts from reference TRBV9 and TRBJ2-3): DSGVTQTPKHLITATGQRVTLRCSPRSGDLSVYWYQQSLDQGLQFLIQYYNGEERAKGNILERFSAQQFPDLHSELNLSSLELGDSALYFCASSVAGGGDTQYFGPGTRLTVL.

The genes are TRBV6-2 or TRBV6-3 and TRBJ2-2; tentative D call: TRBD2 (5 bases). CDR1 and CDR2 from the germline V gene are MNHEY and SVGEGT. This CDR3 is built from 16 residues. Trimming pared 4 bases from V and 2 bases from J, leaving 14 bases between. The CDR3 DNA reads TGTGCCAGCAGTTCGGGTCCTAGCCTTAACACCGGGGAGCTGTTTTTT. It yields the protein CASSSGPSLNTGELFF.

This clone occurred once. The chain employs TRBV29-1 and TRBJ1-2, with TRBD1 matching over 10 bases. The germline CDR1 and CDR2 sequences are SQVTM and ANQGSEA. J lost 5 bases, V lost 7 bases, and 7 bases had no gene match. This CDR3 is built from 13 residues. The CDR3 bases are TGCAGCGCCCGGACAGGGGGAGGGTATGGCTACACCTTC. It yields the protein CSARTGGGYGYTF.

This clone was seen just once. The rearrangement joins TRBV9 to TRBJ1-2, with TRBD1 as a possible D gene (5 bases). V was pared by 5 bases and J by 4 bases, with 9 bases between. The CDR3 extends over 12 amino acids. Germline V gene data show CDR1 as SGDLS and CDR2 as YYNGEE. The CDR3, as DNA: TGTGCCAGCAGGGCGACAGCCTATGGCTACACCTTC. Its translation: CASRATAYGYTF.